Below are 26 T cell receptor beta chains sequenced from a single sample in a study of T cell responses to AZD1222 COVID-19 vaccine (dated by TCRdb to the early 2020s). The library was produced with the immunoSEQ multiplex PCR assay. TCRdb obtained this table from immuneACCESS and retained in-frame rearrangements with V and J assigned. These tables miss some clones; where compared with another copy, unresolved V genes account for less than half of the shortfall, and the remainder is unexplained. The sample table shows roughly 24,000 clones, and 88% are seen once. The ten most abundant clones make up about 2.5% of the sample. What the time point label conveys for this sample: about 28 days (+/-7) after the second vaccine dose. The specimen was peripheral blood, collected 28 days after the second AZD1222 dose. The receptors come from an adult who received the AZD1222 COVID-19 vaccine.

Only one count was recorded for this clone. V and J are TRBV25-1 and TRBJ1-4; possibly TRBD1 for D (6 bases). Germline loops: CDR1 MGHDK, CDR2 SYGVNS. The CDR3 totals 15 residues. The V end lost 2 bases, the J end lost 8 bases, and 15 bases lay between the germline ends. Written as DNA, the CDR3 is TGTGCCAGCAGTGAAATGGGGGGCGCGATGGAAAAACTGTTTTTT. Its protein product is CASSEMGGAMEKLFF.

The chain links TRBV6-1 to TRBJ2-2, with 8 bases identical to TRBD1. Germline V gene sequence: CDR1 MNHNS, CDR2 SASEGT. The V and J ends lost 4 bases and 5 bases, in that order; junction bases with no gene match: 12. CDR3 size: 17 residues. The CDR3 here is CASSVLPAGQVTGELFF. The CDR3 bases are TGTGCCAGCAGTGTTCTGCCCGCGGGACAGGTGACCGGGGAGCTGTTTTTT.

The CDR3 loop is CASSLFAGVNTEAFF. CDR3 in DNA: TGTGCCAGCAGTTTATTCGCAGGAGTGAACACTGAAGCTTTCTTT. The chain carries TRBV27 and TRBJ1-1; the D is unclear. Trimming removed 1 base from V and 0 bases from J, with 9 bases in between. The length of the CDR3 is 15 residues. Germline V gene lookup returns CDR1 MNHEY and CDR2 SMNVEV (reference sequence).

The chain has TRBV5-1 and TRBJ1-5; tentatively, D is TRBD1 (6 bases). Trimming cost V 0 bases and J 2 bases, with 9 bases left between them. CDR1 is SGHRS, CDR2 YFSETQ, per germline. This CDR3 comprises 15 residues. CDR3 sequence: CASSLAGVRNQPQHF. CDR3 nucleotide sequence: TGCGCCAGCAGCTTGGCAGGGGTCCGCAATCAGCCCCAGCATTTT.

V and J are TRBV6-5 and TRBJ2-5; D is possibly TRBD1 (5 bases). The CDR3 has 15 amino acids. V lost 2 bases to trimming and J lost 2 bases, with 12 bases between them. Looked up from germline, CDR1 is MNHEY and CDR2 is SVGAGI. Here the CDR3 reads CASSYSRVGQETQYF. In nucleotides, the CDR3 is TGTGCCAGCAGTTACAGCAGGGTTGGGCAAGAGACCCAGTACTTC.

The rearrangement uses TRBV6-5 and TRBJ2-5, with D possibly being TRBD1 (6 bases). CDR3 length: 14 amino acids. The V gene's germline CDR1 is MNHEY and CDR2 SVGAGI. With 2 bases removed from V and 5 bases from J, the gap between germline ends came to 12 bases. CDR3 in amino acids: CASSYVGAQETQYF. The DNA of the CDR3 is TGTGCCAGCAGTTACGTGGGGGCTCAGGAGACCCAGTACTTC.

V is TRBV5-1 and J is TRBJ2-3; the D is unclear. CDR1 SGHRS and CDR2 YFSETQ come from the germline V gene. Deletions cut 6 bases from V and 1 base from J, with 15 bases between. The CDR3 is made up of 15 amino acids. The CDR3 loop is CASTRTGGGTDTQYF. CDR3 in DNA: TGCGCCAGCACTAGAACCGGTGGGGGCACAGATACGCAGTATTTT.

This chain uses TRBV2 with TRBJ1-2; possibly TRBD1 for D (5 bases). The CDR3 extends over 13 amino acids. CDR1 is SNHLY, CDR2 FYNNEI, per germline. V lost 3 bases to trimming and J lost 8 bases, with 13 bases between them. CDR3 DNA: TGTGCCAGCAGTGAGCAGGGTTCGAGGGGCTACACCTTC. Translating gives CASSEQGSRGYTF.

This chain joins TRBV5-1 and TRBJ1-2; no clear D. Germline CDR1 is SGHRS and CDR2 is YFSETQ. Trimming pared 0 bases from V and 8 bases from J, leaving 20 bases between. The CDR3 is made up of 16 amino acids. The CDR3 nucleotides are TGCGCCAGCAGCTTGGCCTCCGGCCTAATACATACAGGCTACACCTTC. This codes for CASSLASGLIHTGYTF. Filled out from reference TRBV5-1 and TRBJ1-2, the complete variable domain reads KAGVTQTPRYLIKTRGQQVTLSCSPISGHRSVSWYQQTPGQGLQFLFEYFSETQRNKGNFPGRFSGRQFSNSRSEMNVSTLELGDSALYLCASSLASGLIHTGYTFGSGTRLTVV.

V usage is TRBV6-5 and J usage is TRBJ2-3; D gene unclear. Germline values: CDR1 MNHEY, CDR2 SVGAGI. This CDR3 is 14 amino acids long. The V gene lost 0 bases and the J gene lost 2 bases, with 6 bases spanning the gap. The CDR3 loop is CASSYSAPTDTQYF. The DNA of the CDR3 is TGTGCCAGCAGTTACTCGGCTCCCACAGATACGCAGTATTTT.

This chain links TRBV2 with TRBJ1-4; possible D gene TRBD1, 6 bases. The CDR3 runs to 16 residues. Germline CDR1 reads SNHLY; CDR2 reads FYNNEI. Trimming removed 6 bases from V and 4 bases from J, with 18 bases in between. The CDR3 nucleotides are TGTGCCAGCAGCCCAGATCAGGGGTGGGGTAATGAAAAACTGTTTTTT. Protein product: CASSPDQGWGNEKLFF.

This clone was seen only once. The DNA of the CDR3 is TGTGCCAGCACCAACGGCTGGGGGCGGCCCCAAGAGACCCAGTACTTC. This encodes CASTNGWGRPQETQYF. The chain uses TRBV11-2 and TRBJ2-5; D may be TRBD1 (6 bases). CDR1 and CDR2 (germline): SGHAT, FQNNGV. This CDR3 has 16 residues. V was clipped by 7 bases and J by 1 base, with 19 bases between them.

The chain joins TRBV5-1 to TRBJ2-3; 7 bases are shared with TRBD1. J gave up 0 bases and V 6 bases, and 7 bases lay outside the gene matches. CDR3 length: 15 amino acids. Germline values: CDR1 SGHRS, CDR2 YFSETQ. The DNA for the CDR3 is TGCGCCAGCACCAAGGACAGGTTAAGCACAGATACGCAGTATTTT. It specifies CASTKDRLSTDTQYF.

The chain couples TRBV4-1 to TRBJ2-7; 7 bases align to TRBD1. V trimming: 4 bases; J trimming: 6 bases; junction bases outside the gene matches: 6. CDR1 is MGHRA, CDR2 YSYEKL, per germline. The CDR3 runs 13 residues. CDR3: CASSPTGAGEQYF. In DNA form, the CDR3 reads TGCGCCAGCAGCCCTACAGGGGCGGGCGAGCAGTACTTC.

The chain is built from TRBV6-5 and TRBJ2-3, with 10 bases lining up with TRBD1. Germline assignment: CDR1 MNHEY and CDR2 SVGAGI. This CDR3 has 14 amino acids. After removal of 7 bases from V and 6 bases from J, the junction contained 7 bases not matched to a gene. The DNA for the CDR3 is TGTGCCAGCACCCCGGGACAGGGGTCTGATACGCAGTATTTT. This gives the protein CASTPGQGSDTQYF.

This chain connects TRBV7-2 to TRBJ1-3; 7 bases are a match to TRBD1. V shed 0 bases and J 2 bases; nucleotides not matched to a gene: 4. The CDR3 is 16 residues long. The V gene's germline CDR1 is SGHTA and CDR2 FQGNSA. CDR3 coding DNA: TGTGCCAGCAGCTTAGCGGGCAGGGGGACTGGAAACACCATATATTTT. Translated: CASSLAGRGTGNTIYF.

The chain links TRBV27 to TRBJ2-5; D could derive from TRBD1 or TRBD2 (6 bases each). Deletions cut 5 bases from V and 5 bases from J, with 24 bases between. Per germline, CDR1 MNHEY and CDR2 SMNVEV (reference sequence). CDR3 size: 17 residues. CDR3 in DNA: TGTGCCAGCAGTCCCCAGGCAGGGGTCCTAGGGGGGGAGACCCAGTACTTC. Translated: CASSPQAGVLGGETQYF.

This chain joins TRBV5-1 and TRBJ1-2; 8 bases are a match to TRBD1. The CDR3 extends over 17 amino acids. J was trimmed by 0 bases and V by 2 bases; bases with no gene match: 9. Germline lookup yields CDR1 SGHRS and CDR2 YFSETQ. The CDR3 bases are TGCGCCAGCAGCTTTGGAGGGACAGGAGCCACTAACTATGGCTACACCTTC. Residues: CASSFGGTGATNYGYTF.

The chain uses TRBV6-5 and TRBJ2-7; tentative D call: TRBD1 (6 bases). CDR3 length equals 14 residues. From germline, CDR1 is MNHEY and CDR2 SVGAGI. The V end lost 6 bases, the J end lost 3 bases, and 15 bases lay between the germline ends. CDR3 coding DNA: TGTGCCAGCAGATCCGGGACAAGAGGCTACGAGCAGTACTTC. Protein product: CASRSGTRGYEQYF.

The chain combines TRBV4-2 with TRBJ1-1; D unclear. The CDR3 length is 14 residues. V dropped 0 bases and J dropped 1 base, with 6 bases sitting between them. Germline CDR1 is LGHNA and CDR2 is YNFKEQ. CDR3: CASSQEWKNTEAFF. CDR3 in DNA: TGTGCCAGCAGCCAAGAATGGAAGAACACTGAAGCTTTCTTT.

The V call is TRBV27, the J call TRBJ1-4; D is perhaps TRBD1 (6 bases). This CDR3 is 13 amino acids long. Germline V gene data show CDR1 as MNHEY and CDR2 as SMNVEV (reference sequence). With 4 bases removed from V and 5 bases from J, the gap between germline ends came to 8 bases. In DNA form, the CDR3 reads TGTGCCAGCAGTTGGGGGGCAAATGAAAAACTGTTTTTT. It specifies CASSWGANEKLFF. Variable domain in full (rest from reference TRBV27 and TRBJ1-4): EAQVTQNPRYLITVTGKKLTVTCSQNMNHEYMSWYRQDPGLGLRQIYYSMNVEVTDKGDVPEGYKVSRKEKRNFPLILESPSPNQTSLYFCASSWGANEKLFFGSGTQLSVL.

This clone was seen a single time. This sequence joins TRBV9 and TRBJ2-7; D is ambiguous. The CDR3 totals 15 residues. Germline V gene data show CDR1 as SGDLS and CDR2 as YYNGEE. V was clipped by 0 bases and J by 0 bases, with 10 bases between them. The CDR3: CASSVGPEDSYEQYF. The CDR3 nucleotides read TGTGCCAGCAGCGTAGGGCCTGAAGACTCCTACGAGCAGTACTTC. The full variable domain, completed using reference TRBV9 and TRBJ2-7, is DSGVTQTPKHLITATGQRVTLRCSPRSGDLSVYWYQQSLDQGLQFLIQYYNGEERAKGNILERFSAQQFPDLHSELNLSSLELGDSALYFCASSVGPEDSYEQYFGPGTRLTVT.

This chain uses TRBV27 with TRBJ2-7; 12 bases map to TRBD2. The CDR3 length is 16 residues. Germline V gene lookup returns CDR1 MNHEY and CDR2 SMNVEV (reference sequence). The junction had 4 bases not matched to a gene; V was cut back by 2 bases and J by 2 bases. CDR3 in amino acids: CASSLGWTSGAYEQYF. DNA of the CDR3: TGTGCCAGCAGTTTAGGGTGGACTAGCGGGGCCTACGAGCAGTACTTC.

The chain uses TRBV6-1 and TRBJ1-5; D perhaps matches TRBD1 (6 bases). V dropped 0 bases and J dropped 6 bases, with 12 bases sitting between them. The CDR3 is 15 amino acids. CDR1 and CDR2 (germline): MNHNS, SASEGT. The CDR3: CASSEAPRGGQPQHF. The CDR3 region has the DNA TGTGCCAGCAGTGAAGCGCCCAGGGGTGGTCAGCCCCAGCATTTT.

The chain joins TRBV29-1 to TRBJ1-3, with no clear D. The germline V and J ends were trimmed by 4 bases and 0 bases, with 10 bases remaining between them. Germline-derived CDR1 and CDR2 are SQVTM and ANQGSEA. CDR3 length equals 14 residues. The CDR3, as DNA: TGCAGCGTTGGTGCAGGCGTCTCTGGAAACACCATATATTTT. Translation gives CSVGAGVSGNTIYF.

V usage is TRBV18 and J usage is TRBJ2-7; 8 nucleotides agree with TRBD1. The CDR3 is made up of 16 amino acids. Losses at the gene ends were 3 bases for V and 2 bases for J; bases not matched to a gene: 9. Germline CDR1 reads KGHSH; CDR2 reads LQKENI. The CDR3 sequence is CASSPIPGQEAYEQYF. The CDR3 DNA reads TGTGCCAGCTCACCCATACCGGGACAGGAAGCCTACGAGCAGTACTTC.